This is a list of T cell receptor beta chains from one sample in a study of shared clonotypes between healthy human individuals. Using immunoSEQ multiplex PCR, the repertoire was profiled, and TCRdb retains in-frame clones only, with some absent. There are roughly 680,000 clones in the sample; approximately 72% occur only once, and under 2% lies in the top ten. Sequencing was performed on memory CD4+ T cells sorted from blood. These receptors were collected from a woman in her 30s in good health. Each CDR3 is given with its conserved first and last residue. D genes are given only for firm matches. The size of a clone is reported for some rows only, either as once, few or many, or as a class for expanded clones.

size: once
J: TRBJ2-5
V: TRBV7-2
D: -
DNA: TGTGCCAGCAGCTTAAGGACGCAAGAGACCCAGTACTTC
CDR3: CASSLRTQETQYF

size: -
J: TRBJ2-1
V: TRBV6-4
D: -
DNA: TGTGCCAGCAGTCATGCGGGAACCTACAATGAGCAGTTCTTC
CDR3: CASSHAGTYNEQFF

size: -
J: TRBJ1-5
V: TRBV2
D: TRBD1
DNA: TGTGCCAGCAGTCCGAGGACAGGGTTTCTGCCCCAGCATTTT
CDR3: CASSPRTGFLPQHF

size: once
J: TRBJ2-5
V: TRBV4-1
D: TRBD2
DNA: TGCGCCAGCAGCCTGGGACTAGCGGCACAAGAGACCCAGTACTTC
CDR3: CASSLGLAAQETQYF

size: -
J: TRBJ1-2
V: TRBV6-6
D: -
DNA: TGTGCCAGCAGTTTCGGACTTCAAGATGGCTACACCTTC
CDR3: CASSFGLQDGYTF

size: -
J: TRBJ2-3
V: TRBV2
D: -
DNA: TGTGCCAGCACCTTGGGGCTCGCTAGCACAGATACGCAGTATTTT
CDR3: CASTLGLASTDTQYF

size: -
J: TRBJ2-7
V: TRBV2
D: -
DNA: TGTGCCAGCGGGGCGACAGGGCCGAAGGGGGGTGCGAGCTACGAGCAGTACTTC
CDR3: CASGATGPKGGASYEQYF

size: -
J: TRBJ2-7
V: TRBV19
D: -
DNA: TGTGCCAGTAGCCCCCGAGACTACGACTCCTACGAGCAGTACTTC
CDR3: CASSPRDYDSYEQYF

size: -
J: TRBJ2-5
V: TRBV6-1
D: -
DNA: TGTGCCAGCAGTGAACCGGGCGGAGAGACCCAGTACTTC
CDR3: CASSEPGGETQYF

size: -
J: TRBJ2-2
V: TRBV5-1
D: -
DNA: TGCGCCAGCAGTGAGTTTACGAACACCGGGGAGCTGTTTTTT
CDR3: CASSEFTNTGELFF

size: -
J: TRBJ2-2
V: TRBV29-1
D: -
DNA: TGCAGCGTTCGGCAGGGCCGCACCGGGGAGCTGTTTTTT
CDR3: CSVRQGRTGELFF

size: -
J: TRBJ1-2
V: TRBV6-5
D: -
DNA: TGTGCCAGCAGTACGACCTATGGCTACACCTTC
CDR3: CASSTTYGYTF

size: -
J: TRBJ2-5
V: TRBV6-1
D: -
DNA: TGTGCCAGCAGTCTAACACAGGTAGAGACCCAGTACTTC
CDR3: CASSLTQVETQYF

size: -
J: TRBJ1-2
V: TRBV10-3
D: TRBD1
DNA: TGTGCCATCAGTGAAACAGGGGGCTATGGCTACACCTTC
CDR3: CAISETGGYGYTF

size: few
J: TRBJ1-5
V: TRBV28
D: -
DNA: TGTGCCAGCAGTTCCAGGGCGCGCAATCAGCCCCAGCATTTT
CDR3: CASSSRARNQPQHF

size: -
J: TRBJ1-4
V: TRBV28
D: -
DNA: TGTGCCAGCAGTTCCGACAGCGGTGGTGAAAAACTGTTTTTT
CDR3: CASSSDSGGEKLFF

size: -
J: TRBJ2-3
V: TRBV2
D: -
DNA: TGTGCCAGCAACCGACAGGGCACAGATACGCAGTATTTT
CDR3: CASNRQGTDTQYF

size: -
J: TRBJ2-7
V: TRBV11-2
D: TRBD1
DNA: TGTGCCAGCAGCGACTTAAGGACAGGGTGGTACGAGCAGTACTTC
CDR3: CASSDLRTGWYEQYF

size: many
J: TRBJ2-3
V: TRBV7-8
D: -
DNA: TGTGCCAGCAGCTCGCCGGGACACTATGGTACAGATACGCAGTATTTT
CDR3: CASSSPGHYGTDTQYF

size: few
J: TRBJ2-2
V: TRBV6-1
D: -
DNA: TGTGCCAGCAGCGCCGGTGTGAACACCGGGGAGCTGTTTTTT
CDR3: CASSAGVNTGELFF

size: -
J: TRBJ2-4
V: TRBV19
D: -
DNA: TGTGCCAGTAGTACGGGGCCAACAGGAGACATTCAGTACTTC
CDR3: CASSTGPTGDIQYF

size: few
J: TRBJ1-5
V: TRBV28
D: -
DNA: TGTGCCAGCAGTTTAGGGAGGGCCCAGCATTTT
CDR3: CASSLGRAQHF

size: -
J: TRBJ2-3
V: TRBV5-8
D: -
DNA: TGTGCCACCTATAGACAGCCCACAGATACGCAGTATTTT
CDR3: CATYRQPTDTQYF

size: -
J: TRBJ2-1
V: TRBV5-5
D: -
DNA: TGTGCCAGCAGCTTGGGTTCCTTGGACAATGAGCAGTTCTTC
CDR3: CASSLGSLDNEQFF

size: once
J: TRBJ2-5
V: TRBV5-1
D: -
DNA: TGCGCCAGCGGATTTGGTAGTAGCGTCAAAGAGACCCAGTACTTC
CDR3: CASGFGSSVKETQYF

size: -
J: TRBJ2-7
V: TRBV5-5
D: TRBD1
DNA: TGTGCCAGCAGCTTGTCAGGACAGGGTAACGAGCAGTACTTC
CDR3: CASSLSGQGNEQYF

size: -
J: TRBJ2-7
V: TRBV21-1
D: -
DNA: TGTGCCAGCAGCAAAGCCGGGGGACTAGCGGGAAACCTGGTAACCGAGCAGTACTTC
CDR3: CASSKAGGLAGNLVTEQYF

size: once
J: TRBJ2-3
V: TRBV5-1
D: TRBD1
DNA: TGCGCCAGCAGCCCCGGACAGGGTGACGCAGATACGCAGTATTTT
CDR3: CASSPGQGDADTQYF

size: -
J: TRBJ1-2
V: TRBV5-1
D: -
DNA: TGCGCCAGCAGCTTGGGTCGGTCCCAATATGGCTACACCTTC
CDR3: CASSLGRSQYGYTF

size: large
J: TRBJ1-1
V: TRBV19
D: -
DNA: TGTGCCAGTAAGGGGGACATGGACACTGAAGCTTTCTTT
CDR3: CASKGDMDTEAFF

size: -
J: TRBJ1-5
V: TRBV19
D: -
DNA: TGTGCCAGTAGCCCCGGGACAATTTTCGGCAATCAGCCCCAGCATTTT
CDR3: CASSPGTIFGNQPQHF

size: -
J: TRBJ2-3
V: TRBV7-2
D: -
DNA: TGTGCCAGCAGCTTCCAATCGAGCACAGATACGCAGTATTTT
CDR3: CASSFQSSTDTQYF

size: -
J: TRBJ2-3
V: TRBV11-3
D: TRBD2
DNA: TGTGCCAGCAGCTCTCAGACTAGCGTAGATACGCAGTATTTT
CDR3: CASSSQTSVDTQYF

size: -
J: TRBJ1-1
V: TRBV5-8
D: -
DNA: TGTGCCAGCAGTCCACCGGGGGGCACTGAAGCTTTCTTT
CDR3: CASSPPGGTEAFF

size: -
J: TRBJ2-2
V: TRBV11-2
D: -
DNA: TGTGCCAGCAGCCCCCTCGGGGGTGGGCACGGGGAGCTGTTTTTT
CDR3: CASSPLGGGHGELFF

size: -
J: TRBJ1-5
V: TRBV6-5
D: -
DNA: TGTGCCAGCAGTTACTCGAGTGATCAGCCCCAGCATTTT
CDR3: CASSYSSDQPQHF

size: -
J: TRBJ1-2
V: TRBV25-1
D: TRBD1
DNA: TGTGCCAGCAGTTTCCAGGGGGCCAGCTATGGCTACACCTTC
CDR3: CASSFQGASYGYTF

size: -
J: TRBJ1-6
V: TRBV19
D: -
DNA: TGTGCCAGTAGATCACCCCTCCACTTT
CDR3: CASRSPLHF

size: few
J: TRBJ1-4
V: TRBV2
D: -
DNA: TGTGCCAGCAGGGACTGGGGGGGTTTTAATGAAAAACTGTTTTTT
CDR3: CASRDWGGFNEKLFF

size: -
J: TRBJ1-2
V: TRBV5-6
D: -
DNA: TGTGCCAGCAGCCCGAACATCCACGATAACTATGGCTACACCTTC
CDR3: CASSPNIHDNYGYTF

size: many
J: TRBJ2-2
V: TRBV10-2
D: TRBD1
DNA: TGCGCCAGCAGCCACTTTGACAGGGTTCCCGGGGAGCTGTTTTTT
CDR3: CASSHFDRVPGELFF

size: -
J: TRBJ1-1
V: TRBV6-5
D: -
DNA: TGTGCCAGCAGTTACTCGTGGGGTGAAGCTTTCTTT
CDR3: CASSYSWGEAFF

size: -
J: TRBJ1-4
V: TRBV9
D: -
DNA: TGTGCCAGCAGCGTGGGGGCGACAACTAATGAAAAACTGTTTTTT
CDR3: CASSVGATTNEKLFF

size: -
J: TRBJ2-1
V: TRBV4-1
D: TRBD2
DNA: TGCGCCAGCAGCCGAGGACTAGCCGCTGAGCAGTTCTTC
CDR3: CASSRGLAAEQFF

size: -
J: TRBJ2-1
V: TRBV28
D: -
DNA: TGTGCCAGCAGACCCTCCGGGACGGTGAAAGATGAGCAGTTCTTC
CDR3: CASRPSGTVKDEQFF